This TCR beta chain was sequenced during a study of cytomegalovirus exposure and HLA in healthy donors. Findings of the study overall: The authors reported that TCR beta sequences could predict HLA-A and HLA-B alleles. These predictions were accurate for most subjects in the first cohort. Later, an analysis showed that TCR beta chains associated with HLA were more clonally expanded than others that were equally common. Despite most TCR sequences being rare, some public TCRs occurred in many donors.

The PCR ran on 60 Vbeta and 13 Jbeta primers. Some clones are missing from TCRdb's copy, which holds only in-frame ones; the method was immunoSEQ multiplex PCR. The data show 100,000 to 150,000 clones, around 77% seen once. Details on this clone: Its antigen is currently unknown.

The CDR3 runs to 16 residues. The germline V gene has CDR1 SGHNT and CDR2 YYREEE (reference sequence). The V gene end was trimmed by 4 bases and the J gene end by 6 bases; junction bases not matched to a gene: 10. V usage is TRBV5-4 and J usage is TRBJ1-2; 12 nucleotides match TRBD1. The TCR originated in a woman aged 40 to 50 in good health and CMV-seropositive. Sequencing input: PBMCs. CDR3 DNA: TGTGCCAGCAGCGCAGGACCCGGGACAGGGGGCGATGGCTACACCTTC. Amino acid sequence: CASSAGPGTGGDGYTF.